This entry features one T cell receptor (beta chain) sequence. Random hexamers were used to reverse transcribe the RNA input (about 0.5 to 1 ug). Multiplex immunoSEQ PCR targeted 54 Vbeta and 13 Jbeta TCR beta segments. TCRdb ran MiXCR on the immunoSEQ multiplex PCR reads and lists one entry per CDR3 protein. The table lists about 210,000 distinct CDR3 sequences, 95% of them singletons. The TEMRA cells underwent FACS enrichment, while the CD8+ and CD4+ T cells underwent negative isolation. This sample is part of a study of CD8 T cells in Susac syndrome. V was pared by 4 bases and J by 8 bases, with 8 bases of the junction left unmatched. This CDR3 is built from 14 residues. The V gene's germline CDR1 is SQVTM and CDR2 ANQGSEA.

The rearrangement links TRBV29-1 to TRBJ2-1, with TRBD2 matching over 10 bases. The source of this sequence is a human donor with multiple sclerosis. Sequences were obtained from CD4+ T cells from PBMCs. CDR3 residues: CSVVVPSGGDEQFF. Written as DNA, the CDR3 is TGCAGCGTTGTGGTGCCTAGCGGGGGCGATGAGCAGTTCTTC.